Listed here are 4 T cell receptor beta chains from one sample, sequenced in a study of glioma-infiltrating T cells. Amplification of TCR alpha and beta CDR3 regions from RNA used iRepertoire nested multiplex PCR. One entry per CDR3 protein, called by TCRdb with MiXCR from the multiplex PCR reads. The sample shows approximately 190,000 distinct CDR3 sequences, about 32% of them seen only once. The sample comprised glioma tissue, nonneoplastic brain tissue, or PBMCs (not recorded which). All receptors come from a human donor with low-grade glioma or glioblastoma, undergoing nonglioma brain surgery, or in good health (not recorded which).

The sample holds many counts of this clonotype. This chain links TRBV6-6 with TRBJ2-7, with D possibly TRBD1 on 5 matching bases. V lost 0 bases and J lost 3, with 15 bases in between. Germline V gene lookup returns CDR1 MNHNY and CDR2 SVGAGI (reference sequence). This CDR3 spans 16 amino acids. The CDR3 DNA sequence: TGTGCCAGCAGTTACTCGATCGGCGACAGAGTCTACGAGCAGTACTTC. Protein product: CASSYSIGDRVYEQYF.

This clonotype was recorded many times. The chain employs TRBV20-1 and TRBJ2-5; 13 bases fit TRBD2. The CDR3 is made up of 16 amino acids. Looked up from germline, CDR1 is DFQATT and CDR2 is SNEGSKA (reference sequence). V dropped 5 bases and J dropped 0; count of bases not matched to a gene: 6. The CDR3 is CSASGLAGANQETQYF. For the CDR3, the DNA is TGCAGTGCTTCCGGACTAGCGGGAGCTAACCAAGAGACCCAGTACTTC.

This clonotype came up a few times. The rearrangement uses TRBV4-3 and TRBJ2-1, with D possibly being TRBD2 (5 bases). The CDR3 loop spans 15 amino acids. The V gene's germline CDR1 is LGHNA and CDR2 YSLEER. V dropped 4 bases and J dropped 0 bases, with 10 bases sitting between them. The CDR3 region has the DNA TGCGCCAGCAGCCCGGACTTTAGCTCCTACAATGAGCAGTTCTTC. Protein sequence: CASSPDFSSYNEQFF.

This clonotype was counted at least ten times. The V gene is TRBV28, the J gene TRBJ1-1; D unresolved. The germline V and J ends were trimmed by 3 bases and 8 bases, with 10 bases remaining between them. The CDR3 extends over 12 amino acids. Germline V gene sequence: CDR1 MDHEN, CDR2 SYDVKM. The CDR3 nucleotides are TGTGCCAGCAGTTTCCACCGGTCAGAAGCTTTCTTT. Protein sequence: CASSFHRSEAFF.